The entry below describes one T cell receptor (beta chain). No antigen is known for it. Germline assignment: CDR1 SGHRS and CDR2 YFSETQ. CDR3 length: 14 residues. V was clipped by 0 bases and J by 4 bases, with 8 bases between them. The data derive from a study of shared clonotypes between healthy human individuals. Each sorted subset replicate got 200 ng genomic DNA, 25,000 to 35,000 genomes. Repertoires were generated with immunoSEQ multiplex PCR, while TCRdb's copy carries only in-frame clones and drops some. This table holds roughly 2.2 million clones, approximately 90% found once. Study-wide results and limits: A reduction in generation probabilities was seen for non-shared clonotypes relative to those shared by all four donors. Naive CD4 clonotypes were shared across several donors at 4.5% to 6.5%. Richness estimates generally favored naive over memory subsets.

The sequence was collected from a man aged 18-30 years in good health. Some clones in this sample may be carry-over from other donors' samples. Material for sequencing was naive CD4+ T cells from PBMCs. Subset of the sample: CD45RA+ positively selected. The chain uses TRBV5-1 and TRBJ1-3; D is undetermined. CDR3 sequence: CASSLASPGNTIYF. The DNA for the CDR3 is TGCGCCAGCAGCTTGGCCTCGCCCGGAAACACCATATATTTT.